These 9 T cell receptor beta chains were sequenced from one sample in a study of T cells in Graves' hyperthyroidism and ophthalmopathy. Using RNA transcripts as the source, TCR beta CDR3 regions were amplified. With the HTBI primer set, the TCR CDR3 went through a first round of RT-PCR. TCRdb reprocessed the multiplex PCR reads with MiXCR, giving one entry per CDR3 protein. The sample lists about 400,000 distinct CDR3 sequences, around a quarter occurring once. The specimen was blood. The origin of the receptors is a man aged 50 to 59 with Graves' hyperthyroidism.

This clonotype came up a few times. The chain joins TRBV6-5 to TRBJ2-7, with 10 bases identical to TRBD1. With V trimmed by 0 bases and J by 5 bases, 4 bases remained unmatched. CDR1 is MNHEY, CDR2 SVGAGI, per germline. The CDR3 sequence is 15 residues long. The CDR3 DNA is TGTGCCAGCAGTTACTCGGGGACAGGGGCCCACGAGCAGTACTTC. It translates to CASSYSGTGAHEQYF.

This clonotype was found a few times. The CDR3 DNA reads as TGTGCCAGCAGCTTTGATAGCGCCACAGATACGCAGTATTTT. Protein sequence: CASSFDSATDTQYF. The chain is built from TRBV11-3 and TRBJ2-3; TRBD2 is a possible D gene (5 bases). The ends were cut back, 3 bases at V and 2 bases at J, with 9 bases in the middle. CDR1 SGHNT and CDR2 YENEEA come from the germline V gene. The CDR3 sequence is 14 residues long.

The rearrangement joins TRBV29-1 to TRBJ2-3; the D gene is possibly TRBD1 (5 bases). The tail of the sequence fits TRBJ1-5 better, so the J call may be wrong. Per germline, CDR1 SQVTM and CDR2 ANQGSEA. The CDR3 totals 14 residues. CDR3 protein: CSVGGRWGADTQHF. The CDR3 bases are TGCAGCGTTGGGGGGAGATGGGGCGCAGATACGCAGCATTTT.

This chain uses TRBV5-1 with TRBJ2-1, with 15 nucleotides matching TRBD2. V was pared by 3 bases and J by 6 bases, with 4 bases of the junction left unmatched. CDR1 and CDR2 from the germline V gene are SGHRS and YFSETQ. The CDR3 is 16 residues long. The CDR3 nucleotides are TGCGCCAGCAGCTGGGGGACTAGCGGGAGGACCAATGAGCAGTTCTTC. Its protein product is CASSWGTSGRTNEQFF.

The CDR3 here is CSARVASGQRRTDTQYF. The CDR3 DNA follows: TGCAGTGCTAGAGTGGCTAGCGGGCAAAGACGCACAGATACGCAGTATTTT. The rearrangement joins TRBV20-1 to TRBJ2-3; 8 nucleotides align to TRBD2. Losses at the gene ends were 1 base for V and 1 base for J; bases not matched to a gene: 10. In germline, CDR1 is DFQATT, CDR2 SNEGSKA (reference sequence). The CDR3 has 17 amino acids.

About this clonotype itself: A much larger clone differs by one base, so this may be a read error. V and J are TRBV6-2 or TRBV6-3 and TRBJ2-1, with D possibly matching TRBD2 (5 bases). V shed 4 bases and J shed 1 base, with 11 bases lying between them. This CDR3 region has 15 residues. From germline, CDR1 is MNHEY and CDR2 SVGEGT. This chain's CDR3 is CASSCEEGSYNEQFF. CDR3 coding DNA: TGTGCCAGCAGTTGCGAAGAGGGATCCTACAATGAGCAGTTCTTC.

The CDR3 nucleotides are TGCAGTGCTAGAGATTTCTGGGGGACCCAGTACTTC. Translation: CSARDFWGTQYF. The gene calls are TRBV20-1 and TRBJ2-5; D ambiguous. CDR1 DFQATT and CDR2 SNEGSKA come from the germline V gene (reference sequence). V gave up 0 bases and J gave up 7 bases, with 9 bases separating them. The CDR3 totals 12 residues.

This clonotype was recorded a few times. This rearrangement joins TRBV20-1 to TRBJ2-1, with 9 bases aligning to TRBD1. The CDR3 totals 15 residues. Germline assignment: CDR1 DFQATT and CDR2 SNEGSKA (reference sequence). J gave up 9 bases and V 3 bases, and 12 bases lay outside the gene matches. The CDR3 DNA is TGCAGTGCTAGGACCGGGACAGGGTTTTATAGTGAGCAGTTCTTC. Amino acids: CSARTGTGFYSEQFF.

This clonotype was counted ten times or more. The chain uses TRBV20-1 and TRBJ2-7; D uncertain. The CDR3 extends over 15 amino acids. Germline values: CDR1 DFQATT, CDR2 SNEGSKA (reference sequence). V lost 0 bases to trimming and J lost 0 bases, with 12 bases between them. The CDR3 protein is CSARDLTVSSYEQYF. The CDR3 bases are TGCAGTGCTAGAGATCTTACAGTGAGCTCCTACGAGCAGTACTTC.